This T cell receptor beta chain was obtained from a study of regulatory T cells in long-lasting Graves disease (dated by TCRdb to the early 2020s). Study-wide context: Patients with persistent Graves' disease were compared with patients with newly diagnosed Graves' disease using TCR sequencing and RNA sequencing of peripheral blood. The study took place in China and was registered as a clinical trial. A total of some 33 samples were covered by TCR sequencing, comprising about 13 persistent and 20 or so newly diagnosed Graves' disease patients.

Study-wide findings and limitations: Persistent Graves' disease patients showed lower TCR Shannon entropy and fewer highly expanded clones than newly diagnosed patients, suggesting clonal expansion. Preferential use of TRBV28, TRBJ1-2 and TRBJ2-5 was observed in persistent disease, whereas TRBV20-1 and TRBJ2-1 were favored in newly diagnosed disease. Because the primary lesion, thyroid tissue, could not be accessed, the study looked at peripheral blood alone. The authors noted that the small sample size was a limitation that may lower accuracy. Persistent patients shared more public clonotypes among themselves (2,741) than newly diagnosed patients did (nearly 1,000).

There are a few counts of this clonotype. It lacks a known antigen. Qualities for individual bases were not recorded, and no much larger clone is one base off. Using fastp at Q25 and MiXCR, TCRdb reprocessed the public reads and kept productive beta chains. Rows are unified per CDR3 protein, each entry keeping the most common DNA and genes. In this sample the table shows a few hundred distinct CDR3 sequences, around 60% of which occur a single time. In total, the top ten clones hold about 48% of the sample. The CDR3 runs 15 residues from the cysteine to the phenylalanine. The only DNA kept is the CDR3, 45 bases in frame from the first base. Trimming leaves V shorter by 8 bases and J shorter by 3 bases, with the junction holding 8 bases beyond the gene matches. Taken from the germline V gene (reference sequence), the CDR1 and CDR2 loops are MNHEY and SMNVEV. For both TCR sequencing and RNA sequencing, RNA was extracted from PBMCs using TRIzol. Graves' disease was diagnosed according to American Thyroid Association guidelines. The patients came from an endocrinology department in Xi'an, China. Each patient gave approximately 9.7 milliliters of peripheral blood, collected in an EDTA anticoagulant tube. Ficoll Paque Plus density gradient separation was used to isolate PBMCs, and no additional T cell sorting was done. An Agilent 2100 Bioanalyzer and agarose gel were used to assess RNA quality, and a NanoDrop 2000 was used to measure RNA concentration.

The source is a female donor with Graves disease. Donor details come from another sample of the same person, matched by shared clones. Specimen: peripheral blood mononuclear cells (PBMCs), collected with antithyroid drug treatment, in newly diagnosed or persistent Graves disease (not recorded which). This receptor chain uses TRBV27 and TRBJ2-7, with 12 bases matching TRBD2. The CDR3 in this case is CASRALLAGGYEQYF. The DNA sequence is TGTGCCAGCCGCGCCCTACTAGCGGGAGGCTACGAGCAGTACTTC.